This TCR beta chain was observed in a study of metastatic and nonmetastatic thyroid tumors. Whole-study context: Repertoire data that came from the blood and tumor or nodule tissue of malignant and benign thyroid patients were compared. Study conclusions and caveats: As reported, TCR beta diversity in blood and tumor was significantly higher in malignant thyroid tumors than in benign nodules.

This clone was observed a handful of times. No antigen is known for it. Per the original data handling: What underpinned the distant-metastasis classifier for papillary thyroid cancer was the set of CDR3 differences across clinicopathological groups. TCRdb reprocessed the PCR reads using MiXCR. What appears here as the V and J calls and clone size reflects TCRdb's work, not the paper's. The sample shows 43,000 or so clones, about 4.3% of them seen only once. The junction had 10 bases not matched to a gene; V was cut back by 7 bases and J by 6 bases. From germline, CDR1 is MNHNS and CDR2 SASEGT. The CDR3 spans 15 residues. No patient received treatment before thyroid surgery.

This receptor was obtained from a female donor with papillary thyroid cancer or a benign thyroid nodule (not recorded which). Some clones in this sample may be carry-over from other donors' samples. Sequenced material: blood. The rearrangement joins TRBV6-1 to TRBJ2-2; TRBD1 aligns across 8 bases. Here the CDR3 reads CASTMTGATAGELFF. Here the CDR3 DNA reads TGTGCCAGCACCATGACAGGGGCAACGGCCGGGGAGCTGTTTTTT.